One TCR beta chain is described in this entry. The source of the sample is a study of blood T cell repertoires in COVID-19. At the level of the study: COVID-19 samples, acute and convalescent, were from the United States, Italy and Spain. Sample material is recorded as cDNA or gDNA derived from T cells, B-cell-depleted T cells, or PBMCs.

Ages ranged from roughly 18 to 100 years, with residence in around 24 US areas. Two negative PCRs, clearance, or symptom resolution characterized the recovered Cohort 3 donors. Sequencing used immunoSEQ multiplex PCR; TCRdb keeps in-frame clones, though not all of them. The sample has roughly 200,000 clones; roughly 87% are singletons. The CDR3 has 12 amino acids. The V end lost 2 bases, the J end lost 2 bases, and 6 bases lay between the germline ends. Per germline, CDR1 SQVTM and CDR2 ANQGSEA. The V gene is TRBV29-1, the J gene TRBJ1-2, with D perhaps matching TRBD1 (5 bases). This receptor was identified in a woman aged 30 to 39 who had recovered from COVID-19. The sequencing input was PBMCs or T cells enriched from blood (not recorded which). For the CDR3, the DNA is TGCAGCGTTGAATCAGGGAACTATGGCTACACCTTC. Amino acid sequence: CSVESGNYGYTF.